The clone carrying this T cell receptor (beta chain) was detected a few times. As yet, its antigen is unknown. From RNA transcripts, TCR beta CDR3 regions were amplified. Using the HTBI primer set, a first-round RT-PCR was run on the TCR CDR3. A single record per CDR3 protein comes from TCRdb applying MiXCR to the multiplex PCR reads. This sample has 300,000 to 450,000 distinct CDR3 sequences; about 15% occur once, and the top ten carry approximately 32%. When ophthalmopathy did not progress within 18 months, Graves' hyperthyroidism was considered stable. It was 8 to 10 ml of fresh peripheral blood that supplied the PBMCs. The data stem from a study of T cells in Graves' hyperthyroidism and ophthalmopathy. Study observations and caveats: Blood samples included most of the expanded thyroid clonotypes exceeding 0.001. Ophthalmopathy, as predicted by the model, came a median roughly 6.5 months after the prediction.

Trimming cost V 6 bases and J 3 bases, with 8 bases left between them. This CDR3 is 11 amino acids long. Germline lookup yields CDR1 DFQATT and CDR2 SNEGSKA (reference sequence). This chain joins TRBV20-1 and TRBJ1-2; TRBD1 might be the D (5 bases). The sequencing input was blood. The sequence derives from a woman under 40 with Graves' hyperthyroidism. This CDR3 reads CSALTDYGYTF. In DNA, the CDR3 is TGCAGTGCCTTGACAGACTATGGCTACACCTTC.